This TCR beta chain came from a study of blood T cell repertoires in COVID-19. CDR3 length equals 14 residues. Germline lookup yields CDR1 MNHEY and CDR2 SVGAGI. The ends lost 9 bases at V and 3 bases at J; junction bases unmatched: 10. Clones were read by immunoSEQ multiplex PCR, and TCRdb kept only the in-frame ones, dropping some. The table includes around 230,000 clones, more than 75% detected once. This chain connects TRBV6-5 to TRBJ1-2; 7 bases are shared with TRBD1. The clonotype was recovered from a woman in her thirties or forties with acute COVID-19. Material for sequencing was PBMCs or T cells enriched from blood (not recorded which). The DNA for the CDR3 is TGTGCCAGTGGAGAGTGGGGACAGCACTATGGCTACACCTTC. This codes for CASGEWGQHYGYTF.